This T cell receptor (beta chain) was identified in a study of shared clonotypes between healthy human individuals. Study-level results: Only a few donors were included, so the genetic and exposure-history diversity represented was limited. Investigators collected only blood, and repertoires in tissues likely differ. An effect of sequencing depth on clonotype sharing among donors was expected.

Those who donated were healthy HIV-negative adults, with no recent acute infections or vaccinations reported. As for this clone: Its antigen is as yet unknown.

Sequencing was performed with immunoSEQ multiplex PCR; in TCRdb, only in-frame clones are kept and a portion is missing. The sample has 100,000 to 130,000 clones; 55% to 70% are singletons. The sample taken for sequencing was memory CD8+ T cells sorted from blood. Specified subset: CD45RO+ cells pooled with CCR7-negative TemRA cells. The sequence came from a woman aged 25-40 years in good health.

The CDR3 DNA reads as TGTGCCAGCAGTCGGAGTAGCGGGAGCCCAGATACGCAGTATTTT. Its protein is CASSRSSGSPDTQYF. This sequence joins TRBV6-4 and TRBJ2-3, with TRBD2 matching 9 bases. CDR1 is MRHNA and CDR2 is SNTAGT in the germline V gene. The CDR3 spans 15 residues. The V gene end was trimmed by 5 bases and the J gene end by 4 bases; junction bases not matched to a gene: 7.